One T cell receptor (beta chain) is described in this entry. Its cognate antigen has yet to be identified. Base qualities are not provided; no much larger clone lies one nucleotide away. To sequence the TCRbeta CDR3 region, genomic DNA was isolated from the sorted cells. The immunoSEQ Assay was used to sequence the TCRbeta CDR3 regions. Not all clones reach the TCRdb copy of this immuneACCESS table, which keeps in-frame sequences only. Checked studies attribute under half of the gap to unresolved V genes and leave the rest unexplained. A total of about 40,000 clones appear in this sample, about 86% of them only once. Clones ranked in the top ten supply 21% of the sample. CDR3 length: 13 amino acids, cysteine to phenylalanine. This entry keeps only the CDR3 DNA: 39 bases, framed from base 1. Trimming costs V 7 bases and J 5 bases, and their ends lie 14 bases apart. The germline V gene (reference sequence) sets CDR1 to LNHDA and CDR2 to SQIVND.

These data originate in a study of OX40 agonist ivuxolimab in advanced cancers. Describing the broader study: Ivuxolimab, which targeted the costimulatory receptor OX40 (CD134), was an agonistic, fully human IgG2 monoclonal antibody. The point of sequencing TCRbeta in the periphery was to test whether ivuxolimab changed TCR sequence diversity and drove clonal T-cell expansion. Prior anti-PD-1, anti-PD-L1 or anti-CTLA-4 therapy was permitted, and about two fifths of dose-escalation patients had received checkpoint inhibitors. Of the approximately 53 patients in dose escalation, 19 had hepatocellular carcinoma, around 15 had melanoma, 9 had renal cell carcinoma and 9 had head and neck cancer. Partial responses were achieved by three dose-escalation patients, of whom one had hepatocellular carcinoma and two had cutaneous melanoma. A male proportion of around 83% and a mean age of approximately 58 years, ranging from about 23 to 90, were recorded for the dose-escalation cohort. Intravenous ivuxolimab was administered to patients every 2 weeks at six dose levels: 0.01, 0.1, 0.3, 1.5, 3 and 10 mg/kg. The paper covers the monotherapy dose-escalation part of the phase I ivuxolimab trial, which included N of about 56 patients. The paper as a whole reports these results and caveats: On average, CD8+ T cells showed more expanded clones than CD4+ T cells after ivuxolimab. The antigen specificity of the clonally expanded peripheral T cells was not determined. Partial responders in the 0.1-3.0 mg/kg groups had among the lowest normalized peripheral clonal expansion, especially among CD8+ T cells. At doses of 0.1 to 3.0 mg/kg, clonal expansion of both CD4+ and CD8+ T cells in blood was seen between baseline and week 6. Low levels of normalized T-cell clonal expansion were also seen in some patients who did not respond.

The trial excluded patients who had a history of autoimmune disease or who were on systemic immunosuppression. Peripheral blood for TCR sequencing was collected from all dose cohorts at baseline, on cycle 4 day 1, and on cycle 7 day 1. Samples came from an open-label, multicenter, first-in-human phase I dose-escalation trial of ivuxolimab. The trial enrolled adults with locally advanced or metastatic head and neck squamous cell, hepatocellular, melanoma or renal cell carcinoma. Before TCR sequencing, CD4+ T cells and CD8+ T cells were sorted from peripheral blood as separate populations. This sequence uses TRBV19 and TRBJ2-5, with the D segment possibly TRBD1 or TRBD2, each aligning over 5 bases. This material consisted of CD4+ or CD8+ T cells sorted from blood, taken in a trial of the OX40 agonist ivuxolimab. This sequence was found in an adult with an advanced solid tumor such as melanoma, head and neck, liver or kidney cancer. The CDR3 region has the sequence CASNSLGTETQYF. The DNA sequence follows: TGTGCCAGTAACTCACTAGGGACGGAGACCCAGTACTTC.